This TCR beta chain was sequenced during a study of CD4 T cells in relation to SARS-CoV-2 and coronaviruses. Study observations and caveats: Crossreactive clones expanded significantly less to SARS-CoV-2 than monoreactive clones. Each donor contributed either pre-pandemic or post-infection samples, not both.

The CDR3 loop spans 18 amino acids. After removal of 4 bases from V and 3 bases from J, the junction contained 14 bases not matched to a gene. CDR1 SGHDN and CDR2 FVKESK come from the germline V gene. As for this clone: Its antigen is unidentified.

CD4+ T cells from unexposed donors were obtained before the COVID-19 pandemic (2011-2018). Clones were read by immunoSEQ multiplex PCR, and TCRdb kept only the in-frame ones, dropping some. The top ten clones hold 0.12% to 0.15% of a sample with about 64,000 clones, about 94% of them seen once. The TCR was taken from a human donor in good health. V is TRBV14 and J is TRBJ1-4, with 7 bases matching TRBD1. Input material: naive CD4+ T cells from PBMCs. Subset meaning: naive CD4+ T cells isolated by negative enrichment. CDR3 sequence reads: CASSRSGKGAGANEKLFF. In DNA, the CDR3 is TGTGCCAGCAGCCGCTCTGGGAAGGGGGCAGGGGCTAATGAAAAACTGTTTTTT.